Given below is one T cell receptor beta chain in context. Its antigen remains unknown. CDR3 length equals 14 residues. Trimming took 6 bases from V and 3 from J; bases not matched to a gene: 6. Germline V lookup: CDR1 LGHNA, CDR2 YSLEER. This sample was taken from a study of cytomegalovirus exposure and HLA in healthy donors. General study findings and limits: Analysis was carried out at a later point, and it linked a missense DCLRE1C variant to TCR beta V- and J-gene trimming. Presence/absence analysis assumed near-uniform sequencing depth across donors.

60 Vbeta and 13 Jbeta primers were used in PCR. Data came from immunoSEQ multiplex PCR; TCRdb stores just in-frame clones and leaves some out. The sample holds some 100,000 clones; approximately 80% are singletons and the top ten take 4.9%. This sequence was found in a man aged 45-60 years in good health and CMV-seropositive. The chain recombines TRBV4-3 with TRBJ1-2; 8 nucleotides agree with TRBD1. Sequenced input: PBMCs. CDR3 coding DNA: TGCGCCAGCAGTTTGGACAGGGCGGACTATGGCTACACCTTC. This encodes CASSLDRADYGYTF.